One and the same sample provided the 14 T cell receptor beta chains below, sequenced in a study of glioma-infiltrating T cells after dendritic cell vaccination. Some clones are missing from TCRdb's copy, which holds only in-frame ones; the method was immunoSEQ multiplex PCR. Of roughly 100,000 clones in the sample, around 90% are singletons; the top ten hold 2.5% to 3%. Time point meaning: after dendritic cell vaccination, including at tumor progression/relapse. Sequencing was performed on blood, taken after dendritic cell vaccination. These receptors were collected from a human donor with glioblastoma.

In its sample, this clone is medium-sized. V usage is TRBV5-6 and J usage is TRBJ2-7; D may be TRBD2 (5 bases). This CDR3 has 16 amino acids. CDR1 SGHDT and CDR2 YYEEEE come from the germline V gene. The germline V and J ends were trimmed by 0 bases and 4 bases, with 17 bases remaining between them. CDR3 amino acids: CASSLDWTASNYEQYF. Written as DNA, the CDR3 is TGTGCCAGCAGCTTGGATTGGACTGCTTCCAATTACGAGCAGTACTTC.

This clone was observed once. The rearrangement uses TRBV11-2 and TRBJ1-6, with D unclear. Trimming stripped 4 bases from V and 0 bases from J, with 7 bases between. The germline V gene encodes CDR1 SGHAT and CDR2 FQNNGV. This CDR3 comprises 15 residues. In DNA, the CDR3 is TGTGCCAGCAGCTCGAGCGGCTCCTATAATTCACCCCTCCACTTT. Amino acid sequence: CASSSSGSYNSPLHF.

V and J are TRBV10-2 and TRBJ2-4, with D maybe TRBD1 (6 bases). CDR3 length: 15 residues. Germline assignment: CDR1 WSHSY and CDR2 SAAADI. V was shortened by 2 bases and J by 6 bases, with 14 bases between the two germline ends. Here the CDR3 DNA reads TGCGCCAGCAGTGAGGGGGGCTCTTGGGGAAACATTCAGTACTTC. It specifies CASSEGGSWGNIQYF.

The chain is built from TRBV5-1 and TRBJ2-3; no clear D gene. The V end lost 1 base, the J end lost 3 bases, and 9 bases lay between the germline ends. The CDR3 is 14 amino acids. CDR1 is SGHRS and CDR2 is YFSETQ in the germline V gene. CDR3 sequence: CASSLTVWTDTQYF. CDR3 in DNA: TGCGCCAGCAGCTTGACAGTTTGGACAGATACGCAGTATTTT.

This chain uses TRBV6-1 with TRBJ2-7; 7 positions match TRBD1. CDR1 MNHNS and CDR2 SASEGT come from the germline V gene. With V trimmed by 6 bases and J by 2 bases, 7 bases remained unmatched. CDR3 length: 14 amino acids. CDR3 nucleotide sequence: TGTGCCAGCAGGCCGGGACAGCGGCCCTACGAGCAGTACTTC. Its translation: CASRPGQRPYEQYF.

This clone was detected once. The gene calls are TRBV5-1 and TRBJ2-5; possible D gene TRBD2, 7 bases. V was clipped by 4 bases and J by 3 bases, with 19 bases between them. This CDR3 spans 16 amino acids. The germline CDR1 and CDR2 sequences are SGHRS and YFSETQ. The DNA for the CDR3 is TGCGCCAGCAGCGCCCGGGGCGGGGGCAGGGAAGAGACCCAGTACTTC. This gives the protein CASSARGGGREETQYF.

V gene TRBV20-1 combines with J gene TRBJ1-4; D may be TRBD1 (5 bases). The CDR3 runs 11 residues. Germline V gives CDR1 DFQATT, CDR2 SNEGSKA (reference sequence). V lost 7 bases to trimming and J lost 12 bases, with 15 bases between them. Written as DNA, the CDR3 is TGCAGTGGTCTAACAGGTGGACAACTGTTTTTT. It encodes CSGLTGGQLFF.

CDR3 sequence reads: CASSLGQGSYEQYF. In nucleotides, the CDR3 is TGCGCCAGCAGCTTGGGACAGGGTTCCTACGAGCAGTACTTC. The V call is TRBV5-1, the J call TRBJ2-7; 7 bases align to TRBD1. Germline assignment: CDR1 SGHRS and CDR2 YFSETQ. With 0 bases clipped from V and 1 base from J, the junction kept 1 base outside the gene matches. This CDR3 has 14 residues.

This clone appeared a single time. The V and J genes are TRBV5-8 and TRBJ1-1, with D unresolved. CDR3 length: 16 amino acids. Germline V gene sequence: CDR1 SGHTS, CDR2 YDEGEE. Trimming shortened V by 3 bases and J by 0 bases, and 15 bases separated the two germline ends. The CDR3 protein is CASSSWSRPMNTEAFF. Here the CDR3 DNA reads TGTGCCAGCAGCTCCTGGTCCAGGCCCATGAACACTGAAGCTTTCTTT. Looking up the rest from reference TRBV5-8 and TRBJ1-1 gives the full variable domain: EAGVTQSPTHLIKTRGQQATLRCSPISGHTSVYWYQQALGLGLQFLLWYDEGEERNRGNFPPRFSGRQFPNYSSELNVNALELEDSALYLCASSSWSRPMNTEAFFGQGTRLTVV.

This rearrangement joins TRBV18 to TRBJ1-5; D may be TRBD1 (5 bases). The CDR3 spans 13 residues. V was trimmed by 5 bases and J by 3 bases, leaving 8 bases between them. Germline assignment: CDR1 KGHSH and CDR2 LQKENI. CDR3 loop: CASSEDNNQPQHF. The DNA of the CDR3 is TGTGCCAGCTCAGAGGACAACAATCAGCCCCAGCATTTT.

About this clone: Other DNA sequences in the sample encode the same CDR3. The chain uses TRBV27 and TRBJ2-7; D perhaps matches TRBD2 (7 bases). Deletions cut 5 bases from V and 4 bases from J, with 9 bases between. This CDR3 is built from 12 residues. From germline, CDR1 is MNHEY and CDR2 SMNVEV (reference sequence). CDR3 nucleotides: TGTGCCAGCAGTAGGGGGGGATACGAGCAGTACTTC. Protein sequence: CASSRGGYEQYF.

J is TRBJ1-5 and V is TRBV19; TRBD1 matches at 9 bases. V lost 5 bases and J lost 6; bases outside the gene matches: 8. CDR3 length equals 15 residues. The germline gives CDR1 LNHDA, CDR2 SQIVND (reference sequence). CDR3 loop: CASSPQGALGQPQHF. CDR3 nucleotides: TGTGCCAGTAGTCCACAGGGGGCGCTTGGTCAGCCCCAGCATTTT.

The V and J genes are TRBV7-9 and TRBJ2-1; 10 nucleotides line up with TRBD2. The CDR3 contains 16 residues. Trimming removed 6 bases from V and 4 bases from J; junction bases left unmatched: 9. Germline lookup yields CDR1 SEHNR and CDR2 FQNEAQ (reference sequence). DNA for the CDR3: TGTGCCAGCAGTGGGGCCGAGCGGGAGGGATACAATGAGCAGTTCTTC. Its translation is CASSGAEREGYNEQFF.

The chain recombines TRBV11-3 with TRBJ2-7; possibly TRBD2 for D (6 bases). From germline, CDR1 is SGHNT and CDR2 YENEEA. This CDR3 has 17 amino acids. The V end lost 0 bases, the J end lost 4 bases, and 19 bases lay between the germline ends. The CDR3, as DNA: TGTGCCAGCAGCTTAGAGTTGGAGGGCGGGGAGTTATACGAGCAGTACTTC. Protein product: CASSLELEGGELYEQYF. Full variable domain (missing parts from reference TRBV11-3 and TRBJ2-7): EAGVVQSPRYKIIEKKQPVAFWCNPISGHNTLYWYLQNLGQGPELLIRYENEEAVDDSQLPKDRFSAERLKGVDSTLKIQPAELGDSAVYLCASSLELEGGELYEQYFGPGTRLTVT.